This TCR beta chain is from a study of post-analysis software for immune sequencing data. TCR beta cDNA libraries included unique molecular identifiers. The yield from about 1 to 10 million T cells was roughly 500,000 cDNA molecules in total. TCRdb fed the PCR reads into MiXCR, producing one record per CDR3 protein. The data contain about 770,000 distinct CDR3 sequences, about 43% of them seen just once; the ten biggest clones take up around 4.7%. Findings of the study overall: People with multiple sclerosis had a significantly lower normalized Chao1 diversity than controls did. Patients had higher frequencies than controls of five TRBV segments, including TRBV5-6, TRBV5-1 and TRBV20-1. Co-batched samples clustered tightly together by F measure.

With regard to this clonotype: Its target is unknown.

The length of the CDR3 is 17 residues. Trimming removed 2 bases from V and 3 bases from J, with 20 bases in between. The TCR originated in a girl aged 10 to 17 with multiple sclerosis. The source material was blood. The V and J genes are TRBV12-3 or TRBV12-4 and TRBJ2-7, with D unresolved. For the CDR3, the DNA is TGTGCCAGCAGTTTAAGCAGAACCCGGCTAGATTACTACGAGCAGTACTTC. Translation: CASSLSRTRLDYYEQYF.